These 27 T cell receptor beta chains originate from one sample sequenced in a study of Ad26.COV2.S vaccination and SARS-CoV-2 variants. The treatment is: about 20 received Ad26.COV2.S at low or high dose, single or two shots; several received placebo; per-sample allocation not given. Specimen acquisition occurred on day 63 following the initial vaccine or placebo injection. TCRdb's table, derived via immunoSEQ multiplex PCR, lists solely in-frame clones and lacks some. The table includes roughly 700,000 clones, around 89% detected once. Source: peripheral blood, taken in a trial of Ad26.COV2.S vaccine versus placebo. The receptors were sampled from a person aged 18-60 years who received the Ad26.COV2.S COVID-19 vaccine or a placebo.

In its sample, this clone was seen a few times. The chain couples TRBV6-5 to TRBJ2-7; 7 bases align to TRBD2. Germline-derived CDR1 and CDR2 are MNHEY and SVGAGI. V shed 3 bases, J shed 6 bases, and the junction held 8 bases outside the gene matches. CDR3 length equals 14 residues. In DNA form, the CDR3 reads TGTGCCAGCAGTTATAGGACTAGACTTGGCGAGCAGTACTTC. Translated: CASSYRTRLGEQYF.

The chain links TRBV2 to TRBJ2-7, with TRBD1 matching over 7 bases. Germline V gene lookup returns CDR1 SNHLY and CDR2 FYNNEI. V shed 5 bases, J shed 3 bases, and the junction held 4 bases outside the gene matches. This CDR3 is built from 13 residues. The CDR3, as DNA: TGTGCCAGCAGTCCGGGACAGAGCTACGAGCAGTACTTC. Its translation is CASSPGQSYEQYF.

The J gene is TRBJ2-2, the V gene TRBV7-9, with 11 positions matching TRBD1. With 5 bases clipped from V and 6 bases from J, the junction kept 5 bases outside the gene matches. Germline V CDR1 and CDR2: SEHNR, FQNEAQ (reference sequence). The CDR3 runs to 15 residues. CDR3 region: CASSPGQGAAGELFF. The DNA for the CDR3 is TGTGCCAGCAGCCCTGGACAGGGGGCCGCCGGGGAGCTGTTTTTT.

This clone was recorded only once. The CDR3 nucleotides read TGTGCCACCAGCAGAGGAGTTCCACAGCGGAACACTGAAGCTTTCTTT. Its translation: CATSRGVPQRNTEAFF. V is TRBV15 and J is TRBJ1-1, with unresolved D. This CDR3 is built from 16 residues. V dropped 1 base and J dropped 1 base, with 13 bases sitting between them. Germline loops: CDR1 LNHNV, CDR2 YYDKDF (reference sequence).

This chain joins TRBV7-2 and TRBJ1-2, with TRBD1 as a possible D gene (5 bases). The CDR3 contains 13 residues. V lost 3 bases, J lost 6 bases, and 11 bases lay in between. The germline V gene has CDR1 SGHTA and CDR2 FQGNSA. The CDR3 here is CASSLGPQHGYTF. In nucleotides, the CDR3 is TGTGCCAGCAGCTTGGGGCCACAGCATGGCTACACCTTC.

This rearrangement joins TRBV11-2 to TRBJ2-5; no reliable D call. The CDR3 extends over 14 amino acids. Trimming cost V 5 bases and J 5 bases, with 15 bases left between them. Germline V CDR1 and CDR2: SGHAT, FQNNGV. The CDR3 nucleotides are TGTGCCAGCAGCCCGGGCCTCCCGAAGGAGACCCAGTACTTC. Protein product: CASSPGLPKETQYF.

CDR3 DNA sequence: TGTGCCAGCATCCGGGGGGGACAAACTTCCTACGAGCAGTACTTC. This codes for CASIRGGQTSYEQYF. The V gene is TRBV5-5, the J gene TRBJ2-7, with 8 bases lining up with TRBD2. V lost 6 bases, J lost 1 base, and 9 bases stayed unmatched. Per the germline V gene, CDR1 is SGHKS and CDR2 is YYEKEE (reference sequence). The CDR3 consists of 15 residues.

In its sample, this clone was seen a few times. This chain uses TRBV5-4 with TRBJ2-2, with D possibly matching TRBD1 (6 bases). The germline CDR1 and CDR2 sequences are SGHNT and YYREEE (reference sequence). The V and J ends lost 10 bases and 7 bases respectively, with 14 bases between them. CDR3 length equals 12 residues. CDR3 sequence reads: CAGYRAGGELFF. The CDR3 DNA sequence: TGTGCCGGATACAGGGCAGGCGGGGAGCTGTTTTTT. The full variable domain, rest sourced from reference TRBV5-4 and TRBJ2-2, is ETGVTQSPTHLIKTRGQQVTLRCSSQSGHNTVSWYQQALGQGPQFIFQYYREEENGRGNFPPRFSGLQFPNYSSELNVNALELDDSALYLCAGYRAGGELFFGEGSRLTVL.

This clone has just a few counts. The chain couples TRBV30 to TRBJ2-7; 8 positions agree with TRBD1. V gave up 4 bases and J gave up 5 bases; unmatched junction bases: 1. The CDR3 runs to 11 residues. Per the germline V gene, CDR1 is GTSNPN and CDR2 is SVGIG (reference sequence). CDR3 residues: CAWTGGHEQYF. The CDR3 nucleotides are TGTGCCTGGACAGGGGGCCACGAGCAGTACTTC. Full variable domain (outside the CDR3, taken from reference TRBV30 and TRBJ2-7): SQTIHQWPATLVQPVGSPLSLECTVEGTSNPNLYWYRQAAGRGLQLLFYSVGIGQISSEVPQNLSASRPQDRQFILSSKKLLLSDSGFYLCAWTGGHEQYFGPGTRLTVT.

The rearrangement joins TRBV3-1 (or the pseudogene TRBV3-2) to TRBJ1-1; D remains unclear. This CDR3 spans 9 amino acids. Looked up from germline, CDR1 is LGHDT and CDR2 is YNNKEL (reference sequence). V was shortened by 8 bases and J by 7 bases, with 5 bases between the two germline ends. CDR3 bases: TGTGCCAGCGGTATTGAAGCTTTCTTT. Protein: CASGIEAFF.

CDR3 in amino acids: CASSGISGNTIYF. The CDR3 region has the DNA TGTGCCAGCTCAGGGATCTCTGGAAACACCATATATTTT. The chain employs TRBV2 and TRBJ1-3, with D possibly being TRBD1 (5 bases). V was clipped by 8 bases and J by 0 bases, with 8 bases between them. The CDR3 is 13 amino acids. Germline V gene lookup returns CDR1 SNHLY and CDR2 FYNNEI.

J is TRBJ2-3 and V is TRBV24-1; 7 nucleotides align to TRBD2. The CDR3 is made up of 15 amino acids. Germline CDR1 KGHDR, CDR2 SFDVKD. The ends lost 7 bases at V and 5 bases at J; junction bases unmatched: 11. DNA of the CDR3: TGTGCCACCAGGCCCACCCTGGCGGGGGTAGATACGCAGTATTTT. Translated, it gives CATRPTLAGVDTQYF.

The V and J genes are TRBV10-3 and TRBJ2-3; D is unresolved. V was pared by 4 bases and J by 6 bases, with 5 bases between. CDR3 length: 11 residues. Germline loops: CDR1 ENHRY, CDR2 SYGVKD. CDR3 nucleotides: TGTGCCATCAGTGTGGCGGATACGCAGTATTTT. This gives the protein CAISVADTQYF.

The gene calls are TRBV30 and TRBJ2-5; a possible D gene is TRBD1 (6 bases). Germline values: CDR1 GTSNPN, CDR2 SVGIG (reference sequence). V was trimmed by 5 bases and J by 3 bases, leaving 13 bases between them. CDR3 size: 13 residues. The CDR3 spells CAWDPGHEETQYF. CDR3 bases: TGTGCCTGGGACCCGGGACATGAAGAGACCCAGTACTTC.

V usage is TRBV9 and J usage is TRBJ2-3; 7 nucleotides agree with TRBD2. Germline lookup yields CDR1 SGDLS and CDR2 YYNGEE. The CDR3 length is 14 residues. Trimming cost V 4 bases and J 2 bases; bases outside gene matches: 4. The CDR3 DNA reads TGTGCCAGCAGCCCTGGGACTAACACAGATACGCAGTATTTT. It translates to CASSPGTNTDTQYF.

The V and J genes are TRBV7-9 and TRBJ2-2, with D possibly being TRBD1 (5 bases). The CDR3 is 15 amino acids. Germline lookup yields CDR1 SEHNR and CDR2 FQNEAQ (reference sequence). V was trimmed by 2 bases and J by 7 bases, leaving 14 bases between them. The CDR3 spells CASSLLGVNGGELFF. As DNA, the CDR3 is TGTGCCAGCAGCTTATTAGGGGTTAACGGCGGGGAGCTGTTTTTT.

The chain recombines TRBV5-1 with TRBJ1-4; 10 nucleotides agree with TRBD1. The germline V gene has CDR1 SGHRS and CDR2 YFSETQ. The CDR3 has 15 residues. V trimming: 4 bases; J trimming: 6 bases; junction bases outside the gene matches: 6. The CDR3: CASSQGTGEYEKLFF. Written as DNA, the CDR3 is TGCGCCAGCAGCCAAGGGACAGGGGAGTATGAAAAACTGTTTTTT. The variable domain in full, completed from reference TRBV5-1 and TRBJ1-4, reads KAGVTQTPRYLIKTRGQQVTLSCSPISGHRSVSWYQQTPGQGLQFLFEYFSETQRNKGNFPGRFSGRQFSNSRSEMNVSTLELGDSALYLCASSQGTGEYEKLFFGSGTQLSVL.

The chain joins TRBV7-8 to TRBJ2-1, with TRBD2 matching over 11 bases. The CDR3 runs to 15 residues. V shed 5 bases and J 7 bases; nucleotides not matched to a gene: 7. Germline V CDR1 and CDR2: SGHVS, FQNEAQ. The DNA of the CDR3 is TGTGCCAGCAGCCCGGCGAGACTAGCGGGGAATGAGCAGTTCTTC. As protein: CASSPARLAGNEQFF. The full variable domain, rest sourced from reference TRBV7-8 and TRBJ2-1, is GAGVSQSPRYKVAKRGQDVALRCDPISGHVSLFWYQQALGQGPEFLTYFQNEAQLDKSGLPSDRFFAERPEGSVSTLKIQRTQQEDSAVYLCASSPARLAGNEQFFGPGTRLTVL.

The V call is TRBV18, the J call TRBJ2-3, with 7 bases matching TRBD2. From germline, CDR1 is KGHSH and CDR2 LQKENI. The CDR3 is made up of 15 amino acids. The trim removed 3 bases at V and 3 bases at J, leaving 6 bases unmatched. Here the CDR3 DNA reads TGTGCCAGCTCACCTCCGGGACTAAGGACAGATACGCAGTATTTT. As protein: CASSPPGLRTDTQYF. Drawing the rest from reference TRBV18 and TRBJ2-3, the complete variable domain is NAGVMQNPRHLVRRRGQEARLRCSPMKGHSHVYWYRQLPEEGLKFMVYLQKENIIDESGMPKERFSAEFPKEGPSILRIQQVVRGDSAAYFCASSPPGLRTDTQYFGPGTRLTVL.

A few counts support this clone. The chain uses TRBV2 and TRBJ2-2; no reliable D call. The CDR3 is 11 residues long. Between the trimmed V and J ends, which lost 9 bases and 7 bases, there was a span of 9 bases. CDR1 is SNHLY, CDR2 FYNNEI, per germline. CDR3 DNA sequence: TGTGCCAGTTACTCGGGCGGGGAGCTGTTTTTT. Protein sequence: CASYSGGELFF. Variable domain in full (rest from reference TRBV2 and TRBJ2-2): EPEVTQTPSHQVTQMGQEVILRCVPISNHLYFYWYRQILGQKVEFLVSFYNNEISEKSEIFDDQFSVERPDGSNFTLKIRSTKLEDSAMYFCASYSGGELFFGEGSRLTVL.

The V and J genes are TRBV5-1 and TRBJ2-3; D may correspond to TRBD1 or TRBD2 (5 bases each). The CDR3 has 14 residues. The germline gives CDR1 SGHRS, CDR2 YFSETQ. Deletions cut 4 bases from V and 4 bases from J, with 13 bases between. The CDR3 nucleotides are TGCGCCAGCAGCACCTCCGGGGCTGCAGATACGCAGTATTTT. This sequence encodes CASSTSGAADTQYF.

The rearrangement uses TRBV2 and TRBJ1-2; D is unclear. Per the germline V gene, CDR1 is SNHLY and CDR2 is FYNNEI. This CDR3 has 15 amino acids. Between the trimmed V and J ends, which lost 1 base and 0 bases, there was a span of 9 bases. The CDR3 bases are TGTGCCAGCAGTGAAGACAGCCCGACTAACTATGGCTACACCTTC. It codes for CASSEDSPTNYGYTF.

This clone was seen a handful of times. The chain joins TRBV5-1 to TRBJ1-1; tentatively, D is TRBD1 (6 bases). The CDR3 is 15 residues long. Germline-derived CDR1 and CDR2 are SGHRS and YFSETQ. V was clipped by 1 base and J by 0 bases, with 10 bases between them. CDR3 residues: CASSLRQGMNTEAFF. The CDR3 region has the DNA TGCGCCAGCAGCTTGAGGCAGGGGATGAACACTGAAGCTTTCTTT.

The CDR3 spells CASSTRPNTGTQYF. Here the CDR3 DNA reads TGTGCCAGTAGTACCCGACCCAACACGGGGACGCAGTATTTT. The genes are TRBV19 and TRBJ2-3; possible D gene TRBD2, 5 bases. Germline CDR1 reads LNHDA; CDR2 reads SQIVND (reference sequence). Trimming cost V 4 bases and J 9 bases, with 17 bases left between them. The CDR3 is made up of 14 amino acids.

Points on this clone: Other DNA sequences of this sample code for an identical CDR3. The chain is built from TRBV19 and TRBJ2-7; the match to TRBD1 covers 7 bases. The CDR3 is 13 residues long. The V segment lost 4 bases and the J segment 7 bases; nucleotides outside the gene matches: 7. Looked up from germline, CDR1 is LNHDA and CDR2 is SQIVND (reference sequence). CDR3 sequence reads: CASSRTGVGEQYF. The CDR3, as DNA: TGTGCCAGTAGTAGGACAGGCGTCGGTGAGCAGTACTTC. Filled out from reference TRBV19 and TRBJ2-7, the complete variable domain reads DGGITQSPKYLFRKEGQNVTLSCEQNLNHDAMYWYRQDPGQGLRLIYYSQIVNDFQKGDIAEGYSVSREKKESFPLTVTSAQKNPTAFYLCASSRTGVGEQYFGPGTRLTVT.

Written as DNA, the CDR3 is TGTGCCAGCAGTCCGCCGGGGGCCCTGGAGACCCAGTACTTC. It yields the protein CASSPPGALETQYF. J is TRBJ2-5 and V is TRBV6-5; TRBD1 or TRBD2 may be the D gene (6 bases each). The V and J ends lost 5 bases and 5 bases respectively, with 15 bases between them. CDR1 is MNHEY and CDR2 is SVGAGI in the germline V gene. CDR3 size: 14 residues.

V usage is TRBV7-8 and J usage is TRBJ1-5, with a tentative D call TRBD1 (6 bases). The CDR3 totals 18 residues. CDR1 is SGHVS and CDR2 is FQNEAQ in the germline V gene. V was cut by 3 bases and J by 0 bases, with 18 bases left in between. CDR3 bases: TGTGCCAGCAGCTTGAGCGAGGGGGGTGCAAATAGCAATCAGCCCCAGCATTTT. Protein: CASSLSEGGANSNQPQHF.